This T cell receptor beta chain was sequenced for a study of CD8+CD57+ T cells in acquired aplastic anemia. As for the study in general: Average DNA yield from sorted CD4+ and CD8+ cells was around 3.2 ug. Researchers reported that healthy donors averaged roughly 11 million reads for CD4+ cells. Findings of the study overall: No significant patient-versus-control difference appeared in CD8+ Simpson's diversity. Patients and controls shared twenty-nine CD8+ CDR3 sequences, which appeared highly expressed in patients and within their immunodominant clones.

Regarding this clonotype: Its antigen is not identified.

The template used for profiling TCR beta VDJ and CDR3 was genomic DNA. TCRdb recomputed calls from the reads with MiXCR, one row per CDR3 protein. The table has about 190,000 distinct CDR3 sequences, approximately 52% seen once; the top ten hold 16%. Germline V gene data show CDR1 as MNHEY and CDR2 as SVGAGI. This CDR3 has 13 residues. The junction had 3 bases not matched to a gene; V was cut back by 5 bases and J by 3 bases. Specimen: sorted CD4+, CD8+, or CD8+CD57+ T cells (not recorded which) from PBMCs. The V call is TRBV6-5, the J call TRBJ2-7, with 8 bases lining up with TRBD2. The clonotype comes from a human donor in good health, serving as a control. In nucleotides, the CDR3 is TGTGCCAGCAGTCCTCGGGGGGGCTACGAGCAGTACTTC. Protein product: CASSPRGGYEQYF.